The clone carrying this TCR beta chain was recorded only once. Its antigen is not identified. Study-wide results and limits: The TCR gene usage of tumor memory CD4+ T cells clustered together with blood and lymph node memory CD4+ cells and with lymph node naive CD4+ cells.

With 3 bases clipped from V and 5 bases from J, the junction kept 12 bases outside the gene matches. The germline V gene encodes CDR1 SGHRS and CDR2 YFSETQ. The CDR3 is 16 amino acids. One entry per CDR3 protein, called by TCRdb with MiXCR from the 5' RACE reads. Altogether about 5,700 distinct CDR3 sequences are present, 30% to 40% being singletons, with the ten largest covering 4.5% to 7%. The sequence derives from a female donor with breast cancer. The chain uses TRBV5-1 and TRBJ2-5, with TRBD2 matching over 8 bases. The specimen was naive CD4+ T cells sorted from a lymph node. Subset denoted: naive CD4+ T cells, CD4+CD45RA+CD25-. The CDR3: CASSYELAEGRETQYF. The CDR3 nucleotides read TGCGCCAGCAGCTACGAACTAGCGGAAGGACGGGAGACCCAGTACTTC.